This T cell receptor beta chain was observed in a study of shared clonotypes between healthy human individuals. As for the study in general: Per-donor plates numbered three CD4 naive, three CD4 memory, two CD8 naive and one CD8 memory. General study findings and limits: Richness estimates generally favored naive over memory subsets.

Notes on this clone: Antigen unknown.

At deep level, the assay was performed. This table comes from immunoSEQ multiplex PCR, and its TCRdb copy is limited to in-frame clones, with some not included. The sample carries approximately 1,500,000 clones, about 98% recorded once. What was sequenced was naive CD4+ T cells sorted from blood. Subset reported: CD45RA+ positively selected. The receptor's source is a young man in good health.

This chain's CDR3 is CASSSAVVAGYNEQFF. CDR3 DNA: TGTGCCAGCAGCTCAGCCGTGGTAGCGGGCTACAATGAGCAGTTCTTC. The chain carries TRBV11-2 and TRBJ2-1; 7 bases match TRBD2. Germline-derived CDR1 and CDR2 are SGHAT and FQNNGV. V was pared by 4 bases and J by 3 bases, with 9 bases of the junction left unmatched. This CDR3 is built from 16 residues. The full variable domain, completed using reference TRBV11-2 and TRBJ2-1, is EAGVAQSPRYKIIEKRQSVAFWCNPISGHATLYWYQQILGQGPKLLIQFQNNGVVDDSQLPKDRFSAERLKGVDSTLKIQPAKLEDSAVYLCASSSAVVAGYNEQFFGPGTRLTVL.